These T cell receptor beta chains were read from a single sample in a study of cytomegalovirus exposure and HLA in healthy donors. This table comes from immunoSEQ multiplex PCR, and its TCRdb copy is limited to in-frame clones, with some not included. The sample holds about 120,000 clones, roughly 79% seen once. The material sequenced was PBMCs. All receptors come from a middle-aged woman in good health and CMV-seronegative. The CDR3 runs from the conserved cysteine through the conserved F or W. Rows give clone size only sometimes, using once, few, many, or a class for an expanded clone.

CDR3: CASSQNMYEQYF
J: TRBJ2-7
V: TRBV4-1
size: few

CDR3: CASSLAARGHGYTF
J: TRBJ1-2
V: TRBV28
size: -

CDR3: CASNPGQGARPTSYEQYF
J: TRBJ2-7
V: TRBV27
size: -

CDR3: CASSVVGGPDTEAFF
J: TRBJ1-1
V: TRBV9
size: -

CDR3: CASKRAGTDTQYF
J: TRBJ2-3
V: TRBV6-5
size: -

CDR3: CASKVQGPSNQPQHF
J: TRBJ1-5
V: TRBV6-1
size: -

CDR3: CASSPRGNTDTQYF
J: TRBJ2-3
V: TRBV18
size: -

CDR3: CASSLPGERETQYF
J: TRBJ2-5
V: TRBV5-1
size: -

CDR3: CASSRDRGNYEQYF
J: TRBJ2-7
V: TRBV27
size: few

CDR3: CASSPLTSGRTITSTDTQYF
J: TRBJ2-3
V: TRBV4-2
size: -

CDR3: CASSLRASTDTQYF
J: TRBJ2-3
V: TRBV5-5
size: -

CDR3: CASSRNKGYEQYF
J: TRBJ2-7
V: TRBV27
size: -

CDR3: CASSLGQNRGANYGYTF
J: TRBJ1-2
V: TRBV18
size: -

CDR3: CASSAGGGTEAFF
J: TRBJ1-1
V: TRBV9
size: -

CDR3: CASSVQGASSPLHF
J: TRBJ1-6
V: TRBV9
size: -

CDR3: CASSLVEQETQYF
J: TRBJ2-5
V: TRBV5-6
size: -

CDR3: CASSPRTPDRELYNSPLHF
J: TRBJ1-6
V: TRBV4-1
size: -

CDR3: CASQPGQAIGTQYF
J: TRBJ2-3
V: TRBV19
size: -

CDR3: CASSSYRGGGLDNEQFF
J: TRBJ2-1
V: TRBV5-1
size: -

CDR3: CATRGGPTYEQYF
J: TRBJ2-7
V: TRBV10-3
size: -

CDR3: CASSQVFSQRVWEQYF
J: TRBJ2-7
V: TRBV4-2
size: few

CDR3: CASRKTSGSDTQYF
J: TRBJ2-3
V: TRBV6-1
size: -

CDR3: CASTLRPDSFYGYTF
J: TRBJ1-2
V: TRBV27
size: -

CDR3: CASSPGVDSTTNEKLFF
J: TRBJ1-4
V: TRBV9
size: -

CDR3: CASSLGGTGTVYSNQPQHF
J: TRBJ1-5
V: TRBV5-5
size: -

CDR3: CASSEEPSGGLVSYNEQFF
J: TRBJ2-1
V: TRBV6-1
size: -

CDR3: CASSHEAGSSYEQYF
J: TRBJ2-7
V: TRBV4-2
size: medium-sized

CDR3: CASSYSRDTEAFF
J: TRBJ1-1
V: TRBV6-5
size: -

CDR3: CASSPGTYLGTEAFF
J: TRBJ1-1
V: TRBV4-1
size: -